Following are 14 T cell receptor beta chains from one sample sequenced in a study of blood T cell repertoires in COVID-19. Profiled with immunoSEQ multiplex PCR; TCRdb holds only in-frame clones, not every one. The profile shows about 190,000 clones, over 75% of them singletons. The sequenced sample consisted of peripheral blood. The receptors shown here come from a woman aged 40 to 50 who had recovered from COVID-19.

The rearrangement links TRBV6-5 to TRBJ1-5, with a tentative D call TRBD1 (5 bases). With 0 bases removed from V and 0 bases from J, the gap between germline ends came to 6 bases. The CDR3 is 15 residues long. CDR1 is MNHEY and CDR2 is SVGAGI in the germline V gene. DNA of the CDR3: TGTGCCAGCAGTTACTCGGGACTTAGCAATCAGCCCCAGCATTTT. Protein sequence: CASSYSGLSNQPQHF.

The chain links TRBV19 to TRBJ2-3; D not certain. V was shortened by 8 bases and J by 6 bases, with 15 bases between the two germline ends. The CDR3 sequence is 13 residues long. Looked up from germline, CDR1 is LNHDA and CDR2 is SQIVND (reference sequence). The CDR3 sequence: CASRSGSRDTQYF. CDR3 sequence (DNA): TGTGCCAGTCGGAGTGGCTCTCGGGATACGCAGTATTTT.

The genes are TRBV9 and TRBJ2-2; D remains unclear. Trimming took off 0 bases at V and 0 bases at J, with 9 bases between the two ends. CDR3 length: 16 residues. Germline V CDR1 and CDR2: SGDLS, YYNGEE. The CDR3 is CASSVATSANTGELFF. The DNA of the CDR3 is TGTGCCAGCAGCGTAGCAACCAGCGCGAACACCGGGGAGCTGTTTTTT.

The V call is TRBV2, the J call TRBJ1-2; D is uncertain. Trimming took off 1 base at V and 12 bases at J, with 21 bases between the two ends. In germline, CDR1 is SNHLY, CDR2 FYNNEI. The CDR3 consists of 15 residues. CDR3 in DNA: TGTGCCAGCAGTGAAGGGGGAGGATTCCTAGGAAGAAACACCTTC. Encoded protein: CASSEGGGFLGRNTF.

CDR3 sequence (DNA): TGTGCCAGCTCACCGCACAGGGATTCCTACGAGCAGTACTTC. Its protein product is CASSPHRDSYEQYF. The chain has TRBV18 and TRBJ2-7, with D possibly being TRBD1 (6 bases). Trimming removed 3 bases at V and 1 base at J, with 10 bases between. The CDR3 runs to 14 residues. Germline CDR1 KGHSH, CDR2 LQKENI.

CDR3 region: CSVRLGLPGTGELFF. In nucleotides, the CDR3 is TGCAGCGTTCGTCTAGGATTGCCGGGAACCGGGGAGCTGTTTTTT. This chain joins TRBV29-1 and TRBJ2-2; D may be TRBD2 (5 bases). Trimming pared 5 bases from V and 5 bases from J, leaving 18 bases between. Per germline, CDR1 SQVTM and CDR2 ANQGSEA. This CDR3 has 15 residues.

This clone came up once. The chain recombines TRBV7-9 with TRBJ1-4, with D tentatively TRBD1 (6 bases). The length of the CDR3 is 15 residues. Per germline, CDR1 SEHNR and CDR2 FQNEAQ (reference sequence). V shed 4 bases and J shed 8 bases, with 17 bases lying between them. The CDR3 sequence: CASSSTTGSLEKLFF. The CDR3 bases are TGTGCCAGCAGCTCGACGACAGGTAGTTTGGAAAAACTGTTTTTT.

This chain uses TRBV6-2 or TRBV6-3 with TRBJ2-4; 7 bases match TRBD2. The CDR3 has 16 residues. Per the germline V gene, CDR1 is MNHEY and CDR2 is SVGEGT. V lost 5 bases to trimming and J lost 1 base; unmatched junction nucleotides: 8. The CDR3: CASSRLASLAKNIQYF. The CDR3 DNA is TGTGCCAGCAGTAGACTAGCTTCACTCGCCAAAAACATTCAGTACTTC.

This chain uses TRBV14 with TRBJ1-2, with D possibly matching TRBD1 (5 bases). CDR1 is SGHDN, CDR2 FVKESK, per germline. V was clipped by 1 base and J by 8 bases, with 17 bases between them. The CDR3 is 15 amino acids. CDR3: CASSQVGAAPGGYTF. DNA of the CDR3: TGTGCCAGCAGCCAAGTAGGGGCGGCCCCAGGAGGCTACACCTTC.

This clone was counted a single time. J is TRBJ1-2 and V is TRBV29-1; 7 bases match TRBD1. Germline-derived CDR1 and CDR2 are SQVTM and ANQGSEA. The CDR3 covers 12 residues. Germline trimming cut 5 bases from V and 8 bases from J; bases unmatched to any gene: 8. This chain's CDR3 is CSVPPGGGGYTF. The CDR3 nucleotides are TGCAGCGTTCCCCCAGGGGGTGGGGGCTACACCTTC.

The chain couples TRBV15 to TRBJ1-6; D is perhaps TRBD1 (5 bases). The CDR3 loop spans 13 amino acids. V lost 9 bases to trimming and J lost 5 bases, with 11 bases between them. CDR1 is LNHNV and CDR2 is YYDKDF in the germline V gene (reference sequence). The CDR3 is CATSQGHNSPLHF. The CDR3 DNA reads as TGTGCCACTTCGCAGGGCCATAATTCACCCCTCCACTTT.

The chain's CDR3 is CASSPGHSASGRFQETQYF. The DNA for the CDR3 is TGCGCCAGCAGCCCAGGACATTCGGCCAGCGGGAGGTTCCAAGAGACCCAGTACTTC. This chain joins TRBV4-3 and TRBJ2-5; 9 bases align to TRBD2. V dropped 4 bases and J dropped 1; count of bases not matched to a gene: 16. The CDR3 consists of 19 residues. Per the germline V gene, CDR1 is LGHNA and CDR2 is YSLEER.

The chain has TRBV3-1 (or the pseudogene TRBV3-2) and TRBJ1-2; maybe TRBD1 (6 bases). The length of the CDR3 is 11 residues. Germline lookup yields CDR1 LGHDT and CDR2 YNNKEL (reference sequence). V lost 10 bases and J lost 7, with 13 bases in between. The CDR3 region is CATKTGIGYTF. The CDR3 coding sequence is TGTGCCACCAAAACAGGGATTGGCTACACCTTC.

The CDR3 DNA reads TGCGCCAGCACTCTAGCGGGGCCGGATGATACGCAGTATTTT. Translating gives CASTLAGPDDTQYF. The rearrangement links TRBV4-1 to TRBJ2-3; 9 bases agree with TRBD2. The ends lost 7 bases at V and 6 bases at J; junction bases unmatched: 8. The CDR3 length is 14 residues. Germline V lookup: CDR1 MGHRA, CDR2 YSYEKL.